What follows are 14 T cell receptor beta chains derived from one specimen sequenced in a study of CD4+ T cells in melanoma. This table comes from immunoSEQ multiplex PCR, and its TCRdb copy is limited to in-frame clones, with some not included. Of 52,000 or so clones in the sample, approximately 70% were seen once. Sequencing was done on a sample of tumor tissue. These receptors were obtained from a human donor with melanoma.

The chain uses TRBV6-6 and TRBJ1-4, with TRBD1 matching 7 bases. CDR3 length: 14 amino acids. CDR1 and CDR2 from the germline V gene are MNHNY and SVGAGI (reference sequence). Germline trimming cut 10 bases from V and 7 bases from J; bases unmatched to any gene: 12. The CDR3 coding sequence is TGTGCCACCGGAAGGGACAGTCTGGCTGAAAAACTGTTTTTT. This translates into CATGRDSLAEKLFF.

Note on this clone: This may be a read error, as it is one base from a much larger clone. The V and J genes are TRBV4-3 and TRBJ2-7, with 8 bases identical to TRBD1. The CDR3 loop spans 13 amino acids. Unmatched junction bases numbered 0, after V lost 1 base and J lost 4 bases. The germline CDR1 and CDR2 sequences are LGHNA and YSLEER. Here the CDR3 reads CASSQGTGYEQYF. CDR3 DNA sequence: TGCGCCAGCAGCCAAGGGACAGGGTACGAGCAGTACTTC.

The V gene is TRBV7-2, the J gene TRBJ1-3, with D uncertain. CDR3 length: 16 amino acids. V was pared by 5 bases and J by 0 bases, with 14 bases between. Germline V gene data show CDR1 as SGHTA and CDR2 as FQGNSA. CDR3 nucleotides: TGTGCCAGCAGCCGGGCCCAAGCCTTCTCTGGAAACACCATATATTTT. Translated: CASSRAQAFSGNTIYF.

V and J are TRBV19 and TRBJ2-7; 8 nucleotides align to TRBD1. CDR1 and CDR2 from the germline V gene are LNHDA and SQIVND (reference sequence). Germline trimming cut 5 bases from V and 2 bases from J; bases unmatched to any gene: 5. The CDR3 runs 14 residues. The CDR3 sequence: CASSGGTGAYEQYF. CDR3 in DNA: TGTGCCAGTAGTGGCGGGACAGGAGCCTACGAGCAGTACTTC.

This clone was recorded only once. V usage is TRBV2 and J usage is TRBJ2-7, with a possible D match to TRBD1 (5 bases). V gave up 8 bases and J gave up 5 bases, with 13 bases separating them. CDR3 size: 12 residues. CDR1 is SNHLY and CDR2 is FYNNEI in the germline V gene. In nucleotides, the CDR3 is TGTGCCAGCCGCGGAGTAGGGGACGAGCAGTACTTC. Its translation is CASRGVGDEQYF.

The V call is TRBV4-1, the J call TRBJ2-3, with 12 bases matching TRBD1. The germline CDR1 and CDR2 sequences are MGHRA and YSYEKL. V was clipped by 5 bases and J by 3 bases; unmatched bases: 6. The CDR3 has 16 amino acids. DNA of the CDR3: TGCGCCAGCAGCATCCGGGACAGGGGGCAGACAGATACGCAGTATTTT. This encodes CASSIRDRGQTDTQYF.

The chain couples TRBV27 to TRBJ1-2; D call uncertain. The V end was cut by 5 bases, the J end by 5 bases, with 9 bases between. Germline values: CDR1 MNHEY, CDR2 SMNVEV (reference sequence). CDR3 size: 12 residues. This chain's CDR3 is CASSADLYGYTF. The CDR3 nucleotides read TGTGCCAGCAGTGCCGATCTTTATGGCTACACCTTC.

The V and J genes are TRBV9 and TRBJ1-1; possibly TRBD1 for D (5 bases). CDR3 length: 15 amino acids. Germline V gene data show CDR1 as SGDLS and CDR2 as YYNGEE. V lost 0 bases, J lost 5 bases, and 14 bases lay in between. The CDR3 DNA reads TGTGCCAGCAGCGTAGGGTGGGGCGTTGGGACTGAAGCTTTCTTT. This encodes CASSVGWGVGTEAFF.

The V and J genes are TRBV28 and TRBJ2-1; 7 bases are shared with TRBD1. The CDR3 length is 16 residues. Germline loops: CDR1 MDHEN, CDR2 SYDVKM. V trimming: 2 bases; J trimming: 7 bases; junction bases outside the gene matches: 11. CDR3 in amino acids: CASSLMMDRYLNEQFF. The CDR3 nucleotides read TGTGCCAGCAGTTTAATGATGGACAGGTATTTGAATGAGCAGTTCTTC. The whole variable domain, filled in from reference TRBV28 and TRBJ2-1, reads DVKVTQSSRYLVKRTGEKVFLECVQDMDHENMFWYRQDPGLGLRLIYFSYDVKMKEKGDIPEGYSVSREKKERFSLILESASTNQTSMYLCASSLMMDRYLNEQFFGPGTRLTVL.

The rearrangement links TRBV27 to TRBJ2-3, with a weak D call TRBD2 (6 bases). This CDR3 is 16 amino acids long. CDR1 MNHEY and CDR2 SMNVEV come from the germline V gene (reference sequence). Trimming cost V 2 bases and J 4 bases, with 16 bases left between them. CDR3 protein: CASSLGVRGGADTQYF. In nucleotides, the CDR3 is TGTGCCAGCAGTTTAGGTGTGAGGGGAGGCGCAGATACGCAGTATTTT.

The V and J genes are TRBV30 and TRBJ2-2, with TRBD1 identical over 8 bases. Germline CDR1 GTSNPN, CDR2 SVGIG (reference sequence). V dropped 3 bases and J dropped 3; count of bases not matched to a gene: 6. The CDR3 covers 15 residues. Here the CDR3 reads CAWREDRVYTGELFF. In DNA form, the CDR3 reads TGTGCCTGGAGAGAGGACAGGGTATACACCGGGGAGCTGTTTTTT.

This chain connects TRBV6-1 to TRBJ2-7; 9 bases are shared with TRBD2. The J segment lost 3 bases and the V segment lost 1 base, leaving 7 bases of the junction unmatched. Germline assignment: CDR1 MNHNS and CDR2 SASEGT. This CDR3 spans 16 amino acids. The CDR3, as DNA: TGTGCCAGCAGTGAAGGGCTAGGTAGCGGGGGCTACGAGCAGTACTTC. This translates into CASSEGLGSGGYEQYF.

The chain recombines TRBV5-4 with TRBJ1-1; D unclear. Germline lookup yields CDR1 SGHNT and CDR2 YYREEE (reference sequence). V dropped 1 base and J dropped 0 bases, with 13 bases sitting between them. This CDR3 region has 16 residues. CDR3 protein: CASSLSGGLMNTEAFF. The CDR3, as DNA: TGTGCCAGCAGCTTGTCGGGAGGGCTAATGAACACTGAAGCTTTCTTT.

The chain combines TRBV19 with TRBJ1-3; 8 nucleotides align to TRBD1. The germline gives CDR1 LNHDA, CDR2 SQIVND (reference sequence). V dropped 10 bases and J dropped 2; count of bases not matched to a gene: 4. This CDR3 has 13 residues. The CDR3: CATLTGAGNTIYF. In DNA, the CDR3 is TGTGCCACCCTGACAGGGGCTGGAAACACCATATATTTT.